This is a list of T cell receptor beta chains from one sample in a study of T cells after yellow fever vaccination. TCRdb itself ran the 5' RACE reads through MiXCR, one entry per CDR3 protein. The sample holds roughly 500,000 distinct CDR3 sequences; 15% to 20% are singletons and the top ten take more than 13%. Source: PBMCs, taken 15 days after the yellow fever booster vaccination. The receptors derive from a man aged 25-40 years who received the YFV17D yellow fever vaccine. CDR3s include the opening cysteine and the closing phenylalanine or tryptophan. D genes are given only for firm matches. The size entry is marked missing in some rows and otherwise reads once, few, many or a size class.

d_gene: TRBD2; v_gene: TRBV7-2; abundance: .; j_gene: TRBJ2-3; CDR3nt: TGTGCCAGCAGCTTAGCGATTGGCGGGAGTAGGGATACGCAGTATTTT; CDR3aa: CASSLAIGGSRDTQYF
d_gene: .; v_gene: TRBV7-9; abundance: few; j_gene: TRBJ2-1; CDR3nt: TGTGCCAGCAGCTTTAATCAGCGGTACAACAATGAGCAGTTCTTC; CDR3aa: CASSFNQRYNNEQFF
d_gene: TRBD2; v_gene: TRBV7-2; abundance: few; j_gene: TRBJ2-1; CDR3nt: TGTGCCAGCAGCTTAGCGCTAGCGGGAAGCAATGAGCAGTTCTTC; CDR3aa: CASSLALAGSNEQFF
d_gene: TRBD2; v_gene: TRBV14; abundance: few; j_gene: TRBJ2-1; CDR3nt: TGTGCCAGCAGCCAATTGGAACTAGCGGGAGGCGAGTTCTTC; CDR3aa: CASSQLELAGGEFF
d_gene: .; v_gene: TRBV6-1; abundance: few; j_gene: TRBJ1-1; CDR3nt: TGTGCCAGCAGTGCTGCACGAACTGAAGCTTTCTTT; CDR3aa: CASSAARTEAFF
d_gene: .; v_gene: TRBV9; abundance: .; j_gene: TRBJ2-1; CDR3nt: TGTGCCAGCGGCCTAGCGTCTAATGAGCAGTTCTTC; CDR3aa: CASGLASNEQFF
d_gene: .; v_gene: TRBV7-3; abundance: .; j_gene: TRBJ2-2; CDR3nt: TGTGCCAGCAGCTTTACTCCAGACGCCGGGGAGCTGTTTTTT; CDR3aa: CASSFTPDAGELFF
d_gene: TRBD1; v_gene: TRBV5-1; abundance: .; j_gene: TRBJ2-7; CDR3nt: TGCGCCAGCAGCTTGGTCGGACAGGGGGCTGACGAGCAGTACTTC; CDR3aa: CASSLVGQGADEQYF
d_gene: .; v_gene: TRBV28; abundance: few; j_gene: TRBJ2-4; CDR3nt: TGTGCCAGCAGCCCCTCACCCCCGTACATTCAGTACTTC; CDR3aa: CASSPSPPYIQYF
d_gene: .; v_gene: TRBV20-1; abundance: few; j_gene: TRBJ1-4; CDR3nt: TGCAGTGCTAGAGATTACTTTAATGAAAAACTGTTTTTT; CDR3aa: CSARDYFNEKLFF
d_gene: TRBD1; v_gene: TRBV5-1; abundance: .; j_gene: TRBJ2-7; CDR3nt: TGCGCCAGCAGCGCCCACGACAGGGGCGACCACGAGCAGTACTTC; CDR3aa: CASSAHDRGDHEQYF
d_gene: TRBD2; v_gene: TRBV11-2; abundance: .; j_gene: TRBJ2-1; CDR3nt: TGTGCCAGCAGCTTGGGGACTAGCGTCGGTGAGCAGTTCTTC; CDR3aa: CASSLGTSVGEQFF
d_gene: .; v_gene: TRBV5-4; abundance: few; j_gene: TRBJ1-3; CDR3nt: TGTGCCAGCAGCAAGGGAGGGCACCCTTCTGGAAACACCATATATTTT; CDR3aa: CASSKGGHPSGNTIYF
d_gene: .; v_gene: TRBV28; abundance: once; j_gene: TRBJ2-7; CDR3nt: TGTGCCAGCAGTATGGAGGAGGGCTTCAACGAGCAGTACTTC; CDR3aa: CASSMEEGFNEQYF
d_gene: .; v_gene: TRBV7-2; abundance: once; j_gene: TRBJ2-3; CDR3nt: TGTGCCAGCAGCGCTCCTAGAAGTACGCAGTATTTT; CDR3aa: CASSAPRSTQYF
d_gene: .; v_gene: TRBV20-1; abundance: few; j_gene: TRBJ2-7; CDR3nt: TGCAGTGCCCCCTCGGGTGAGCAGTACTTC; CDR3aa: CSAPSGEQYF
d_gene: TRBD1; v_gene: TRBV12-3/TRBV12-4; abundance: .; j_gene: TRBJ1-1; CDR3nt: TGTGCCAGCAGTTCGCAGGGGGCTAGAGACACTGAAGCTTTCTTT; CDR3aa: CASSSQGARDTEAFF
d_gene: .; v_gene: TRBV20-1; abundance: .; j_gene: TRBJ2-7; CDR3nt: TGCAGTGCCACCGGACAGTTTGCGCTCTACGAGGAGTACTTC; CDR3aa: CSATGQFALYEEYF
d_gene: .; v_gene: TRBV11-2; abundance: .; j_gene: TRBJ1-5; CDR3nt: TGTGCCAGCAGCTTAGGAGGAGGGGCCAGGGGCAATCAGCCCCAGCATTTT; CDR3aa: CASSLGGGARGNQPQHF
d_gene: .; v_gene: TRBV7-9; abundance: few; j_gene: TRBJ2-7; CDR3nt: TGTGCCAGCAGCGCCCCGGGGTCCTACGAGCAGTACTTC; CDR3aa: CASSAPGSYEQYF
d_gene: .; v_gene: TRBV7-2; abundance: many; j_gene: TRBJ1-5; CDR3nt: TGTGCCAGCAGCCAGGGAATAGGCAATCAGCCCCAGCATTTT; CDR3aa: CASSQGIGNQPQHF
d_gene: TRBD1; v_gene: TRBV5-1; abundance: .; j_gene: TRBJ2-1; CDR3nt: TGCGCCAGCACAGGGGGTCTAGTGAATGAGCAGTTCTTC; CDR3aa: CASTGGLVNEQFF
d_gene: .; v_gene: TRBV5-1; abundance: .; j_gene: TRBJ2-7; CDR3nt: TGCGCCAGCAGGGGGGGGGCTAGCGGTTACGAGCAGTACTTC; CDR3aa: CASRGGASGYEQYF
d_gene: .; v_gene: TRBV7-8; abundance: few; j_gene: TRBJ1-4; CDR3nt: TGTGCCAGCAGCAACCGGGGCCTGCTGTATAATGAAAAACTGTTTTTT; CDR3aa: CASSNRGLLYNEKLFF
d_gene: TRBD1; v_gene: TRBV7-3; abundance: .; j_gene: TRBJ1-1; CDR3nt: TGTGCCAGCAGCATCTCAGGGGGCGATGAAGCTTTCTTT; CDR3aa: CASSISGGDEAFF
d_gene: TRBD2; v_gene: TRBV5-1; abundance: .; j_gene: TRBJ2-5; CDR3nt: TGCGCCAGCAGCTTTACCGGGACTAGCGGACAAGAGACCCAGTACTTC; CDR3aa: CASSFTGTSGQETQYF
d_gene: .; v_gene: TRBV4-3; abundance: .; j_gene: TRBJ2-3; CDR3nt: TGCGCCAGCAGCCAATACAGGGTGAGAGCCACAGATACGCAGTATTTT; CDR3aa: CASSQYRVRATDTQYF
d_gene: TRBD2; v_gene: TRBV7-2; abundance: .; j_gene: TRBJ2-7; CDR3nt: TGTGCCAGCAGCTTAGGAGCGGGGGCCCCCTACGAGCAGTACTTC; CDR3aa: CASSLGAGAPYEQYF
d_gene: .; v_gene: TRBV4-3; abundance: few; j_gene: TRBJ1-2; CDR3nt: TGCGCCAGCAGCCAAGAGACCCAGGGAGAGTATGGCTACACCTTC; CDR3aa: CASSQETQGEYGYTF
d_gene: .; v_gene: TRBV27; abundance: .; j_gene: TRBJ2-3; CDR3nt: TGTGCCAGCATGGCCACAGATACGCAGTATTTT; CDR3aa: CASMATDTQYF
d_gene: .; v_gene: TRBV15; abundance: .; j_gene: TRBJ1-1; CDR3nt: TGTGCCACCAGCAGAGGTAGGCCCCAGACAGGCACTGAAGCTTTCTTT; CDR3aa: CATSRGRPQTGTEAFF
d_gene: .; v_gene: TRBV6-2/TRBV6-3; abundance: few; j_gene: TRBJ2-6; CDR3nt: TGTGCCAGCACCGAAAGGGGAGGGGCCAACGTCCTGACTTTC; CDR3aa: CASTERGGANVLTF
d_gene: .; v_gene: TRBV27; abundance: few; j_gene: TRBJ1-5; CDR3nt: TGTGCCAGCAGTTTGTGGGGAAACCAGCCCCAGCATTTT; CDR3aa: CASSLWGNQPQHF
d_gene: TRBD2; v_gene: TRBV10-2; abundance: .; j_gene: TRBJ2-1; CDR3nt: TGCGCCAGCAGGACTAGCGGGAACCTAAATGAGCAGTTCTTC; CDR3aa: CASRTSGNLNEQFF
d_gene: TRBD1; v_gene: TRBV20-1; abundance: .; j_gene: TRBJ1-1; CDR3nt: TGCAGTGGGGACAGAAAGAAAACTGAAGCTTTCTTT; CDR3aa: CSGDRKKTEAFF
d_gene: TRBD1; v_gene: TRBV7-2; abundance: .; j_gene: TRBJ1-3; CDR3nt: TGTGCCAGCAGGACAGGGGGTGGAAACACCATATATTTT; CDR3aa: CASRTGGGNTIYF
d_gene: .; v_gene: TRBV7-2; abundance: many; j_gene: TRBJ2-1; CDR3nt: TGTGCCAGCAGCTTCGGGACGGTTGACAATGAGCAGTTCTTC; CDR3aa: CASSFGTVDNEQFF
d_gene: .; v_gene: TRBV12-5; abundance: few; j_gene: TRBJ2-1; CDR3nt: TGTGCTAGTGGTTTGTGGACGAGCAATGAGCAGTTCTTC; CDR3aa: CASGLWTSNEQFF
d_gene: TRBD2; v_gene: TRBV6-2/TRBV6-3; abundance: .; j_gene: TRBJ2-7; CDR3nt: TGTGCCAGCTCCCGGGAGGGGATCGAGCAGTACTTC; CDR3aa: CASSREGIEQYF
d_gene: .; v_gene: TRBV30; abundance: .; j_gene: TRBJ2-1; CDR3nt: TGTGCCTGGCTAGTGACATTAAATGAGCAGTTCTTC; CDR3aa: CAWLVTLNEQFF
d_gene: TRBD2; v_gene: TRBV7-2; abundance: .; j_gene: TRBJ2-2; CDR3nt: TGTGCCAGCAGCCCGAGCGGGAGTCGGTCCGGGGAGCTGTTTTTT; CDR3aa: CASSPSGSRSGELFF
d_gene: TRBD2; v_gene: TRBV19; abundance: .; j_gene: TRBJ2-1; CDR3nt: TGTGCCAGTAGTACCTCGGGAGGGCTAATGAATGAGCAGTTCTTC; CDR3aa: CASSTSGGLMNEQFF
d_gene: .; v_gene: TRBV4-3; abundance: .; j_gene: TRBJ1-5; CDR3nt: TGCGCCAGCAGCCAAGATTTAGGGCCTCGGCCCCAGCATTTT; CDR3aa: CASSQDLGPRPQHF
d_gene: TRBD1; v_gene: TRBV20-1; abundance: few; j_gene: TRBJ2-7; CDR3nt: TGCAGTGCCGAGGACAGGGGGCGGTCCTACGAGCAGTACTTC; CDR3aa: CSAEDRGRSYEQYF
d_gene: .; v_gene: TRBV15; abundance: few; j_gene: TRBJ2-7; CDR3nt: TGTGCCACCAGCAGAGATCCCAAACTCTCCTACGAGCAGTACTTC; CDR3aa: CATSRDPKLSYEQYF
d_gene: .; v_gene: TRBV29-1; abundance: few; j_gene: TRBJ2-3; CDR3nt: TGCAGCGTTGAGACAGGCGCAGCGGATACGCAGTATTTT; CDR3aa: CSVETGAADTQYF
d_gene: TRBD2; v_gene: TRBV6-1; abundance: .; j_gene: TRBJ2-2; CDR3nt: TGTGCCAGCAGACAGCGGGAGACGCCGAACACCGGGGAGCTGTTTTTT; CDR3aa: CASRQRETPNTGELFF
d_gene: .; v_gene: TRBV20-1; abundance: .; j_gene: TRBJ2-5; CDR3nt: TGCAGTGCTAGAGATAGGACCGGGGGCACGGAGACCCAGTACTTC; CDR3aa: CSARDRTGGTETQYF
d_gene: TRBD1; v_gene: TRBV7-2; abundance: few; j_gene: TRBJ2-3; CDR3nt: TGTGCCAGCAGCTCGGGACAGGGGGGCGCCGGGACAGATACGCAGTATTTT; CDR3aa: CASSSGQGGAGTDTQYF
d_gene: .; v_gene: TRBV28; abundance: .; j_gene: TRBJ2-3; CDR3nt: TGTGCCAGCAACTCAGGAGGGAGGAACGCAGATACGCAGTATTTT; CDR3aa: CASNSGGRNADTQYF
d_gene: .; v_gene: TRBV3-1; abundance: .; j_gene: TRBJ2-7; CDR3nt: TGTGCCAGCAGCCTAAACAGGGTAACCTACGAGCAGTACTTC; CDR3aa: CASSLNRVTYEQYF
d_gene: TRBD1; v_gene: TRBV20-1; abundance: few; j_gene: TRBJ1-2; CDR3nt: TGCAGTGCTAGAGCGTGGACAGGGAACGACTATGGCTACACCTTC; CDR3aa: CSARAWTGNDYGYTF